Presented here are 23 T cell receptor beta chains from one specimen sequenced in a study of cytomegalovirus exposure and HLA in healthy donors. PCR was performed using 60 Vbeta and 13 Jbeta primers. Here immunoSEQ multiplex PCR was the method, and the copy in TCRdb shows in-frame clones only, minus some. This sample has 120,000 or so clones, with more than 70% found just once. Material for sequencing was PBMCs. The receptors were gathered from a man aged 45-65 years in good health and CMV-seropositive.

This chain connects TRBV9 to TRBJ1-2; TRBD1 matches at 7 bases. The CDR3 sequence is 12 residues long. The J segment lost 6 bases and the V segment lost 7 bases, leaving 6 bases of the junction unmatched. Germline-derived CDR1 and CDR2 are SGDLS and YYNGEE. CDR3 sequence reads: CASEIQGHGYTF. CDR3 nucleotide sequence: TGTGCCAGCGAGATACAGGGGCATGGCTACACCTTC.

This chain links TRBV7-2 with TRBJ2-2; 8 nucleotides agree with TRBD2. V shed 5 bases and J 5 bases; nucleotides not matched to a gene: 10. The CDR3 extends over 16 amino acids. Germline loops: CDR1 SGHTA, CDR2 FQGNSA. The CDR3 DNA sequence: TGTGCCAGCAGCCCCTCACCGGCGGGGGGAACCGGGGAGCTGTTTTTT. It is translated as CASSPSPAGGTGELFF.

V and J are TRBV7-9 and TRBJ1-6, with D unclear. V lost 5 bases to trimming and J lost 5 bases, with 4 bases between them. Germline V gene data show CDR1 as SEHNR and CDR2 as FQNEAQ (reference sequence). This CDR3 has 12 residues. CDR3 DNA sequence: TGTGCCAGCAGCCTTAATAATTCACCCCTCCACTTT. Protein: CASSLNNSPLHF.

The chain has TRBV25-1 and TRBJ2-7; D is perhaps TRBD1 (6 bases). Germline assignment: CDR1 MGHDK and CDR2 SYGVNS. V lost 2 bases, J lost 9 bases, and 17 bases lay in between. The CDR3 consists of 14 residues. The CDR3 DNA reads TGTGCCAGCAGTGAAAGGGACAACATGGTAAGGCAGTACTTC. Amino acids: CASSERDNMVRQYF.

The V and J genes are TRBV20-1 and TRBJ1-2; D ambiguous. The length of the CDR3 is 11 residues. V was trimmed by 2 bases and J by 4 bases, leaving 5 bases between them. Germline lookup yields CDR1 DFQATT and CDR2 SNEGSKA (reference sequence). In nucleotides, the CDR3 is TGCAGTGCTAGATCCAGCTATGGCTACACCTTC. It is translated as CSARSSYGYTF.

The chain carries TRBV28 and TRBJ2-3; a weak D match, TRBD2 (6 bases). Trimming removed 11 bases at V and 4 bases at J, with 10 bases between. This CDR3 is built from 11 residues. Germline V gene lookup returns CDR1 MDHEN and CDR2 SYDVKM. In DNA form, the CDR3 reads TGTGCCTCCTCGGGGGCAGATACGCAGTATTTT. Amino acid sequence: CASSGADTQYF.

The chain is built from TRBV14 and TRBJ2-5; TRBD1 matches at 9 bases. V lost 5 bases and J lost 10; bases outside the gene matches: 8. CDR1 and CDR2 (germline): SGHDN, FVKESK. The CDR3 has 13 amino acids. The CDR3 DNA reads TGTGCCAGCAGCTCCCGGACAGGGGAGGGCCAGTACTTC. This codes for CASSSRTGEGQYF. Drawing the rest from reference TRBV14 and TRBJ2-5, the complete variable domain is EAGVTQFPSHSVIEKGQTVTLRCDPISGHDNLYWYRRVMGKEIKFLLHFVKESKQDESGMPNNRFLAERTGGTYSTLKVQPAELEDSGVYFCASSSRTGEGQYFGPGTRLLVL.

This clone was seen a few times. The J gene is TRBJ2-1, the V gene TRBV2; D is unresolved. This CDR3 is built from 15 residues. Trimming left V 4 bases short and J 6 bases short, with 16 bases between. The germline V gene has CDR1 SNHLY and CDR2 FYNNEI. CDR3: CASSVEITHGNEQFF. CDR3 in DNA: TGTGCCAGCAGTGTGGAGATTACCCATGGCAATGAGCAGTTCTTC.

The V and J genes are TRBV7-9 and TRBJ2-3; 8 bases are shared with TRBD1. V dropped 4 bases and J dropped 2; count of bases not matched to a gene: 2. Germline V lookup: CDR1 SEHNR, CDR2 FQNEAQ (reference sequence). CDR3 size: 14 residues. The CDR3 DNA reads as TGTGCCAGCAGCTGGGACAGGCCCACAGATACGCAGTATTTT. Protein sequence: CASSWDRPTDTQYF.

V gene TRBV6-5 combines with J gene TRBJ1-6, with TRBD1 identical over 11 bases. The CDR3 runs 14 residues. The ends lost 6 bases at V and 10 bases at J; junction bases unmatched: 5. Germline V gives CDR1 MNHEY, CDR2 SVGAGI. The CDR3 reads CASRTGTGGSPLHF. In DNA form, the CDR3 reads TGTGCCAGCAGAACCGGGACAGGGGGATCACCCCTCCACTTT.

This chain joins TRBV11-2 and TRBJ2-5, with D unresolved. CDR3 size: 13 residues. Trimming cost V 3 bases and J 0 bases, with 5 bases left between them. Germline values: CDR1 SGHAT, CDR2 FQNNGV. The CDR3 DNA follows: TGTGCCAGCAGCTTTTCCTACCAAGAGACCCAGTACTTC. Its translation is CASSFSYQETQYF.

The chain uses TRBV13 and TRBJ2-1; D is possibly TRBD2 (6 bases). The CDR3 covers 16 residues. V lost 5 bases and J lost 1, with 15 bases in between. Germline loops: CDR1 PRHDT, CDR2 FYEKMQ (reference sequence). This CDR3 is CASSVDGGSSYNEQFF. The CDR3 nucleotides are TGTGCCAGCAGCGTGGACGGGGGTTCTTCCTACAATGAGCAGTTCTTC.

The V gene is TRBV27, the J gene TRBJ2-7, with 10 bases lining up with TRBD2. This CDR3 contains 15 residues. Trimming removed 4 bases from V and 5 bases from J; junction bases left unmatched: 8. Germline values: CDR1 MNHEY, CDR2 SMNVEV (reference sequence). CDR3 DNA sequence: TGTGCCAGCAGTTATAGGACTAGCGGTAGGGACGAGCAGTACTTC. It encodes CASSYRTSGRDEQYF.

The chain uses TRBV12-5 and TRBJ2-3, with 12 bases that match TRBD1. The V gene end was trimmed by 5 bases and the J gene end by 2 bases; junction bases not matched to a gene: 8. Per the germline V gene, CDR1 is LGHNT and CDR2 is FRNRAP. This CDR3 region has 17 residues. The CDR3 bases are TGTGCTAGTGGTGGGGGACAGGGGGCGGTCGCCACAGATACGCAGTATTTT. Protein product: CASGGGQGAVATDTQYF.

The chain couples TRBV28 to TRBJ2-6, with D perhaps TRBD1 (5 bases). V was clipped by 7 bases and J by 0 bases, with 19 bases between them. Germline V gene sequence: CDR1 MDHEN, CDR2 SYDVKM. The CDR3 runs to 18 residues. Here the CDR3 DNA reads TGTGCCAGCACCTCCTCCAGGACAATGAGCTCTGGGGCCAACGTCCTGACTTTC. Encoded protein: CASTSSRTMSSGANVLTF.

J is TRBJ2-2 and V is TRBV29-1; D uncertain. The CDR3 is made up of 13 amino acids. The germline V gene encodes CDR1 SQVTM and CDR2 ANQGSEA. The V and J ends lost 5 bases and 6 bases respectively, with 13 bases between them. The CDR3 sequence: CSVSIELPGELFF. The CDR3 coding sequence is TGCAGCGTTTCAATAGAACTTCCCGGGGAGCTGTTTTTT.

The genes are TRBV4-3 and TRBJ1-1; no clear D gene. V dropped 4 bases and J dropped 0 bases, with 6 bases sitting between them. This CDR3 is 13 amino acids long. From germline, CDR1 is LGHNA and CDR2 YSLEER. CDR3 in DNA: TGCGCCAGCAGCCCCGCGATGAACACTGAAGCTTTCTTT. Its protein is CASSPAMNTEAFF.

The chain carries TRBV19 and TRBJ2-1, with a tentative D call TRBD1 (6 bases). Trimming shortened V by 5 bases and J by 0 bases, and 11 bases separated the two germline ends. This CDR3 comprises 15 residues. In germline, CDR1 is LNHDA, CDR2 SQIVND (reference sequence). CDR3 in amino acids: CASSPGTPSYNEQFF. CDR3 DNA sequence: TGTGCCAGTAGTCCCGGGACACCCTCCTACAATGAGCAGTTCTTC.

V usage is TRBV2 and J usage is TRBJ1-6; TRBD1 matches 8 bases. This CDR3 is 15 amino acids long. Trimming at V came to 4 bases and at J to 7 bases, leaving 6 bases not matched to a gene. Germline V CDR1 and CDR2: SNHLY, FYNNEI. CDR3 sequence reads: CASSGQGRKNSPLHF. In DNA, the CDR3 is TGTGCCAGCAGTGGACAGGGGCGAAAGAATTCACCCCTCCACTTT. Drawing the rest from reference TRBV2 and TRBJ1-6, the complete variable domain is EPEVTQTPSHQVTQMGQEVILRCVPISNHLYFYWYRQILGQKVEFLVSFYNNEISEKSEIFDDQFSVERPDGSNFTLKIRSTKLEDSAMYFCASSGQGRKNSPLHFGNGTRLTVT.

The V and J genes are TRBV29-1 and TRBJ1-3; D is unclear. Germline V gene lookup returns CDR1 SQVTM and CDR2 ANQGSEA. V shed 3 bases and J shed 4 bases, with 4 bases lying between them. The CDR3 is 11 amino acids. CDR3 sequence (DNA): TGCAGCGTTGATCGGGGAAACACCATATATTTT. The encoded protein is CSVDRGNTIYF. Based on the CDR3 plus reference TRBV29-1 and TRBJ1-3, the full variable domain is SAVISQKPSRDICQRGTSLTIQCQVDSQVTMMFWYRQQPGQSLTLIATANQGSEATYESGFVIDKFPISRPNLTFSTLTVSNMSPEDSSIYLCSVDRGNTIYFGEGSWLTVV.

J is TRBJ2-3 and V is TRBV6-5, with D possibly matching TRBD1 (6 bases). V lost 0 bases to trimming and J lost 6 bases, with 13 bases between them. Germline V CDR1 and CDR2: MNHEY, SVGAGI. The CDR3 has 15 amino acids. The CDR3 coding sequence is TGTGCCAGCAGTTACTCGAGGGACACCGGGGATACGCAGTATTTT. Its translation is CASSYSRDTGDTQYF.

This sequence joins TRBV6-5 and TRBJ2-7; 10 nucleotides line up with TRBD2. This CDR3 region has 15 residues. Per germline, CDR1 MNHEY and CDR2 SVGAGI. Trimming removed 6 bases from V and 5 bases from J; junction bases left unmatched: 10. The CDR3 coding sequence is TGTGCCAGCAGGACTATAGCGGGAGGAAGGAACGAGCAGTACTTC. This translates into CASRTIAGGRNEQYF.

The chain carries TRBV6-5 and TRBJ1-1; the D is unclear. Trimming pared 10 bases from V and 3 bases from J, leaving 15 bases between. The CDR3 extends over 13 amino acids. Per the germline V gene, CDR1 is MNHEY and CDR2 is SVGAGI. The CDR3 is CATERESHTEAFF. CDR3 sequence (DNA): TGTGCCACCGAGAGAGAGAGTCACACTGAAGCTTTCTTT.